Described below is a single T cell receptor beta chain sequence and its context. Its antigen is still unknown. Other DNA sequences in the same sample also yield this CDR3. The source of the sample is a study of cytomegalovirus exposure and HLA in healthy donors. Primers for the PCR totalled 60 Vbeta and 13 Jbeta. Some clones are missing from TCRdb's copy, which holds only in-frame ones; the method was immunoSEQ multiplex PCR. The sample has more than 200,000 clones; more than 60% are singletons. The donors comprised healthy bone marrow donors. Study conclusions and caveats: The majority of CMV-associated TCR beta chains were reported as apparently HLA-restricted in a later analysis. Most TCR sequences proved rare, with some public TCRs found in many donors.

Germline CDR1 reads SQVTM; CDR2 reads ANQGSEA. V lost 4 bases to trimming and J lost 1 base; unmatched junction nucleotides: 3. The CDR3 is 14 residues long. The sample taken for sequencing was PBMCs. The sequence derives from a girl aged 2 to 9 in good health and CMV-seronegative. The chain joins TRBV29-1 to TRBJ2-2; TRBD2 aligns across 7 bases. For the CDR3, the DNA is TGCAGCGTTGGAGCTAGCGGGAACACCGGGGAGCTGTTTTTT. Amino acids: CSVGASGNTGELFF.